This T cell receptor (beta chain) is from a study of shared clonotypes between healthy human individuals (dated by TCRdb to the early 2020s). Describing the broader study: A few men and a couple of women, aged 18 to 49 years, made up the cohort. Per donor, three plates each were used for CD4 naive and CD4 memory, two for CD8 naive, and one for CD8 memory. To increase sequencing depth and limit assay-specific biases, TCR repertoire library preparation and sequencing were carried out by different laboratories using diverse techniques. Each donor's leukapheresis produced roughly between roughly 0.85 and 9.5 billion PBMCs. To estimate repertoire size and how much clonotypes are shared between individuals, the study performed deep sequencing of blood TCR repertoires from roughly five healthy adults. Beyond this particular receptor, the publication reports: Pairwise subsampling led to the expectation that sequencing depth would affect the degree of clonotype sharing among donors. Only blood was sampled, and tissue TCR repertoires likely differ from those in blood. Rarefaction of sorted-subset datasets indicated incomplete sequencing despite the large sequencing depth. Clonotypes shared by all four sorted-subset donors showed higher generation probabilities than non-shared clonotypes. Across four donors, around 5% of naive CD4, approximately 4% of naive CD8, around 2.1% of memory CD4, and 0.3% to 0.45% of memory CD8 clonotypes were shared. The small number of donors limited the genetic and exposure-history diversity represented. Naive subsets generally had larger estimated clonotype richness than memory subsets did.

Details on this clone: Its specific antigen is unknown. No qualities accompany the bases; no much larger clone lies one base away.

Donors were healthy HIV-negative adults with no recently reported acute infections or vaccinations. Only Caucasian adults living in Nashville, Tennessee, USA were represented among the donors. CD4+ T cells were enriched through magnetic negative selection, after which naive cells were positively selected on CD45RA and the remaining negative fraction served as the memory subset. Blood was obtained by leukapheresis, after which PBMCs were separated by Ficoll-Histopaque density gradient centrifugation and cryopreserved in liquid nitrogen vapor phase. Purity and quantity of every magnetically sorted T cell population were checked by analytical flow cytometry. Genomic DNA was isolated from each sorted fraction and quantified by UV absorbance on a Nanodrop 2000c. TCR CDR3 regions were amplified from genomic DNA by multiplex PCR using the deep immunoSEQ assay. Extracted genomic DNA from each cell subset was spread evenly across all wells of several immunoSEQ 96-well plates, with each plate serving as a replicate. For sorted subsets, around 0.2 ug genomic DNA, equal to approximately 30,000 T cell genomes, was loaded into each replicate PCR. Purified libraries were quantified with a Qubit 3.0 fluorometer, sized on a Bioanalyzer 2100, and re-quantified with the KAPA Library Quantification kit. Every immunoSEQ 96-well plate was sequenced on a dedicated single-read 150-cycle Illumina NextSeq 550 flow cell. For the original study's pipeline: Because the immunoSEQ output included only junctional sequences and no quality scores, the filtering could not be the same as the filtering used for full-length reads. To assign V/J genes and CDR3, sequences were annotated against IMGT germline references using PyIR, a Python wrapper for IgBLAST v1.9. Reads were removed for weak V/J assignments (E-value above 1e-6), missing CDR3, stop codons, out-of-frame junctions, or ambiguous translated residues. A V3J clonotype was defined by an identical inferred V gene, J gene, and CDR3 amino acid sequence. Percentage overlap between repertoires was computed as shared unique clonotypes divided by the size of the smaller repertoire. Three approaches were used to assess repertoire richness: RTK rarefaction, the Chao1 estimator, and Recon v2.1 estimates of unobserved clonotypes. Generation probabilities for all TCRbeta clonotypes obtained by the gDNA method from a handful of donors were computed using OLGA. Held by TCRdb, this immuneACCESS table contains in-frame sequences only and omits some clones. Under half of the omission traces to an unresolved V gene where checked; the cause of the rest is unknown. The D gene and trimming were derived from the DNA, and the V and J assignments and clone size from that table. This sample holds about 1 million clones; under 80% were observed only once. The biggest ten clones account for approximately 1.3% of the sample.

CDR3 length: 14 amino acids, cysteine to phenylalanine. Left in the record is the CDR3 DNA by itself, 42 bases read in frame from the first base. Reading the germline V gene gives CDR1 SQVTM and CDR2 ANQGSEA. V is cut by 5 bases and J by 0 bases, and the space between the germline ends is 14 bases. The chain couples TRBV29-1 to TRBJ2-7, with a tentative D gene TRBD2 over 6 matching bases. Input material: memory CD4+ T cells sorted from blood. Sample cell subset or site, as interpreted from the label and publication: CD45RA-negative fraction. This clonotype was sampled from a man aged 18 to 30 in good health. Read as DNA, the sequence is TGCAGCGTTCGAAGCGGGTTTAGCTCCTACGAGCAGTACTTC. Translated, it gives CSVRSGFSSYEQYF.